The entry below describes one T cell receptor beta chain. Its matching antigen is unknown. This specimen belongs to a study of T cell responses to AZD1222 COVID-19 vaccine. The CDR3 has 14 amino acids. Trimming took 5 bases from V and 7 from J, leaving 15 bases between them. Profiled with immunoSEQ multiplex PCR; TCRdb holds only in-frame clones, not every one. The table has 150,000 to 200,000 clones, 94% seen once; the top ten hold about 4.6%. General study findings and limits: Without day 14 samples, only post-peak T cell repertoires were studied.

V gene TRBV5-3 combines with J gene TRBJ2-2; D might be TRBD1 (5 bases). TRBV5-3 is reported as an ORF; its role is uncertain. The sample here was peripheral blood, taken 28 days after the second AZD1222 dose. The TCR was taken from an adult who received the AZD1222 COVID-19 vaccine. CDR3 protein: CARRAGAVFGELFF. The CDR3 nucleotides read TGTGCCAGAAGAGCTGGGGCAGTCTTCGGGGAGCTGTTTTTT.